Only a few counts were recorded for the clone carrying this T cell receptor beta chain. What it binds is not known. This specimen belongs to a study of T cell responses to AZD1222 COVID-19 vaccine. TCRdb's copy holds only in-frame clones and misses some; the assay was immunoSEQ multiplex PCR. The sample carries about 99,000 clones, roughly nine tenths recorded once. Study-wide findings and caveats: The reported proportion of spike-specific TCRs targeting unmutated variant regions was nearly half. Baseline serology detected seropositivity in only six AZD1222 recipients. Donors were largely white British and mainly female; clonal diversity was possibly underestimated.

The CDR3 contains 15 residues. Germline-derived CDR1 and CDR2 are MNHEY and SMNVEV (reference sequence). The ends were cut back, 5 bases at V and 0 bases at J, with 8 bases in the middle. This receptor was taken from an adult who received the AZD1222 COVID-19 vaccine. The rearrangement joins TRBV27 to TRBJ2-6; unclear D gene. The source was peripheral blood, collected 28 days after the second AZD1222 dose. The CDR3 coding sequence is TGTGCCAGCAGTGGAACCTACTCTGGGGCCAACGTCCTGACTTTC. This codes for CASSGTYSGANVLTF.